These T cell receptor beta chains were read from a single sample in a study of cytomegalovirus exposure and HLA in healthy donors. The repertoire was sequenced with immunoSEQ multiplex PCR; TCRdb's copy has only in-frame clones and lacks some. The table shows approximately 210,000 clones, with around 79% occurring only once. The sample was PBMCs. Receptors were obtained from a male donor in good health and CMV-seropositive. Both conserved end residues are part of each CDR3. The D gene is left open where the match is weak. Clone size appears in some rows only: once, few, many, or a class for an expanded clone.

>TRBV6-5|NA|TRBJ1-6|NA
CASSYSGRGSPLHF
TGTGCCAGCAGTTACTCCGGACGGGGTTCACCCCTCCACTTT
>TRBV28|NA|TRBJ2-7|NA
CASSSRALTTYEQYF
TGTGCCAGCAGTTCCAGGGCCCTTACAACCTACGAGCAGTACTTC
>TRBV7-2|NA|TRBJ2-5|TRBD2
CASSLTTSYGQETQYF
TGTGCCAGCAGCTTAACGACTAGCTACGGCCAAGAGACCCAGTACTTC
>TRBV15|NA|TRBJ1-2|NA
CATSSLGEDYGYTF
TGTGCCACCAGCTCCCTAGGCGAGGACTATGGCTACACCTTC
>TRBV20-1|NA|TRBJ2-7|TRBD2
CSAAQGGEQYF
TGCAGTGCTGCCCAGGGAGGGGAGCAGTACTTC
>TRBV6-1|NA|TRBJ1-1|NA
CASSVTGNTEAFF
TGTGCCAGCAGCGTTACAGGGAACACTGAAGCTTTCTTT
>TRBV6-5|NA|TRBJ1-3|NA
CASTPSSGNTIYF
TGTGCCAGCACCCCTTCCTCTGGAAACACCATATATTTT
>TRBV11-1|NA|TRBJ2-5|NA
CASSHDTRRGQETQYF
TGTGCCAGCAGCCACGACACGAGGAGAGGGCAAGAGACCCAGTACTTC
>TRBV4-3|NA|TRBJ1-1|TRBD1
CASSQVRGTEAFF
TGCGCCAGCAGCCAAGTCAGGGGGACTGAAGCTTTCTTT
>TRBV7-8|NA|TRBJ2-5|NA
CASSLHSGTSQETQYF
TGTGCCAGCAGCCTACATTCCGGGACAAGTCAAGAGACCCAGTACTTC
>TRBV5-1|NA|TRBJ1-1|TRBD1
CASGPGQGNTEAFF
TGCGCCAGCGGCCCGGGACAGGGGAACACTGAAGCTTTCTTT
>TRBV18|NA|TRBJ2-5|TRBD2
CASSPTSMETQYF
TGTGCCAGCTCCCCGACTAGCATGGAGACCCAGTACTTC
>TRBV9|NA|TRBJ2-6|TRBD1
CASGTTGHSGANVLTF
TGTGCCAGCGGGACGACAGGGCACTCTGGGGCCAACGTCCTGACTTTC
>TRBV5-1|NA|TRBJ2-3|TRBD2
CASSRTSGGTDTQYF
TGCGCCAGCAGCAGGACTAGCGGGGGCACAGATACGCAGTATTTT
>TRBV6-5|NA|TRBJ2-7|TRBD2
CASSSAGVSYEQYF
TGTGCCAGCAGTTCCGCGGGAGTATCCTACGAGCAGTACTTC
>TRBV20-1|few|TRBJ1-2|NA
CSARDQGYTF
TGCAGTGCTAGAGATCAAGGCTACACCTTC
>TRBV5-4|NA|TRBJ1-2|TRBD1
CASGTGVGGYTF
TGTGCCAGCGGCACAGGGGTGGGTGGCTACACCTTC
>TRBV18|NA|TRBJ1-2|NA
CASSPPASMGSNYGYTF
TGTGCCAGCTCACCACCGGCGTCGATGGGCTCTAACTATGGCTACACCTTC
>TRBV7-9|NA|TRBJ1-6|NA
CASSDSHNSPLHF
TGTGCCAGCAGCGACAGCCATAATTCACCCCTCCACTTT
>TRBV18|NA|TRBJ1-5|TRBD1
CASSPKEPTGPYQPQHF
TGTGCCAGCTCACCGAAAGAACCGACAGGGCCCTATCAGCCCCAGCATTTT
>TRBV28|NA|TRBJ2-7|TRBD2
CASSSSRVVAGGSYEQYF
TGTGCCAGCAGTTCCTCGAGGGTGGTAGCGGGTGGCTCCTACGAGCAGTACTTC
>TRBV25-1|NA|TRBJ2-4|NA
CASSAADSLAKNIQYF
TGTGCCAGCAGTGCCGCAGATTCATTGGCCAAAAACATTCAGTACTTC
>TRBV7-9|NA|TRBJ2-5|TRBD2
CSSSPWGTSGQETQYF
TGTTCCAGCAGTCCTTGGGGGACTAGCGGACAAGAGACCCAGTACTTC
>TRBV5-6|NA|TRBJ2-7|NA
CASSSSPGPRYF
TGTGCCAGCAGCTCCTCTCCAGGGCCTCGGTACTTC
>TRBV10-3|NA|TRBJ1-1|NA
CAISERGDTEAFF
TGTGCCATCAGTGAGCGGGGGGACACTGAAGCTTTCTTT
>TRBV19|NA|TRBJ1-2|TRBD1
CASSIAQGAYGYTF
TGTGCCAGTAGTATAGCCCAGGGGGCGTATGGCTACACCTTC
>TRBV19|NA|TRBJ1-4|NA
CASSITGRGGKKLFF
TGTGCCAGTAGTATTACAGGGCGAGGGGGTAAGAAACTGTTTTTT
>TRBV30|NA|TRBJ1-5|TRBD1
CAWSPTGDQPQHF
TGTGCCTGGAGCCCTACAGGGGATCAGCCCCAGCATTTT
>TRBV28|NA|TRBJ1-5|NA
CASSEQGVGQPQHF
TGTGCCAGCAGTGAACAGGGCGTGGGTCAGCCCCAGCATTTT
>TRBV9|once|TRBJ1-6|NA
CASSVEQNAYNSPLHF
TGTGCCAGCAGCGTAGAACAGAACGCTTATAATTCACCCCTCCACTTT
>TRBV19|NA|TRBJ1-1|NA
CASSEQGSTEAFF
TGTGCCAGTAGTGAGCAGGGTTCCACTGAAGCTTTCTTT
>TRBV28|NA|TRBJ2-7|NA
CASNHNRAPYEQYF
TGTGCCAGCAACCATAACAGGGCTCCCTACGAGCAGTACTTC
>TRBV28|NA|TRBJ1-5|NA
CASRYGQFLNQPQHF
TGTGCCAGCAGATACGGACAGTTTCTCAATCAGCCCCAGCATTTT
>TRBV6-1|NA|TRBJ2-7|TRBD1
CASTGTGGHEQYF
TGTGCCAGTACAGGGACAGGGGGCCACGAGCAGTACTTC
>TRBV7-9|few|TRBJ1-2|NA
CSSSRYYGYTF
TGTTCCAGCAGTCGGTACTATGGCTACACCTTC
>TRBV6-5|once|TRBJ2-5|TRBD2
CASFGLAGTKETQYF
TGTGCCAGCTTTGGGCTAGCGGGGACAAAAGAGACCCAGTACTTC
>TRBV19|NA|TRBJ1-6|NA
CASSMGKRGRANSPLHF
TGTGCCAGTAGTATGGGTAAGAGGGGGAGAGCAAATTCACCCCTCCACTTT
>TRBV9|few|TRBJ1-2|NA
CASSVAQDPTYGYTF
TGTGCCAGCAGCGTAGCACAGGACCCCACCTATGGCTACACCTTC
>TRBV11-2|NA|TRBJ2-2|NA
CASRRRVTGELFF
TGTGCCAGCAGAAGGAGGGTCACCGGGGAGCTGTTTTTT
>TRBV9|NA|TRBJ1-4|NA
CASSPQTAPNEKLFF
TGTGCCAGCAGCCCCCAGACAGCCCCTAATGAAAAACTGTTTTTT
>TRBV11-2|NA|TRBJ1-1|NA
CASSLLLGALNTEAFF
TGTGCCAGCAGCTTGCTGTTAGGGGCATTGAACACTGAAGCTTTCTTT
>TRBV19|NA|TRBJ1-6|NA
CASKSGIWNSPLHF
TGTGCCAGTAAATCAGGGATATGGAATTCACCCCTCCACTTT
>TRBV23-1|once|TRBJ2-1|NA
CASSSVCEFNEQFF
TGCGCCAGCTCTAGTGTTTGTGAGTTCAATGAGCAGTTCTTC
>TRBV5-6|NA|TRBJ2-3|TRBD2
CASSRSRLAGGPTDTQYF
TGTGCCAGCAGCCGCAGTCGGCTAGCGGGAGGGCCAACAGATACGCAGTATTTT
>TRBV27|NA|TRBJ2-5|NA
CASSRDSFQETQYF
TGTGCCAGCAGTCGGGACTCTTTTCAAGAGACCCAGTACTTC
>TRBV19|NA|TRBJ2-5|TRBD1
CASSIGGDRGRETQYF
TGTGCCAGTAGTATAGGGGGGGACAGGGGCCGGGAGACCCAGTACTTC
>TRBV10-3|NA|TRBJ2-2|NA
CATFDSRGTGELFF
TGTGCCACCTTCGACAGTCGGGGGACCGGGGAGCTGTTTTTT
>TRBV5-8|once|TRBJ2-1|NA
CASSPGGGGAYNEQFF
TGTGCCAGCAGCCCCGGCGGGGGCGGCGCCTACAATGAGCAGTTCTTC
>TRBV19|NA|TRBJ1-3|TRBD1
CASSIEGTDISGNTIYF
TGTGCCAGTAGTATAGAGGGGACAGATATCTCTGGAAACACCATATATTTT
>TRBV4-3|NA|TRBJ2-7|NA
CASSQGQLSYEQYF
TGCGCCAGCAGCCAAGGACAGCTCTCCTACGAGCAGTACTTC
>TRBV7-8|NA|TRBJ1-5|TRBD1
CASSLNVGGGQPQHF
TGTGCCAGCAGCTTAAATGTCGGAGGGGGCCAGCCCCAGCATTTT